This entry describes one TCR beta chain. This sample stems from a study of blood T cell repertoires in COVID-19. The assay was immunoSEQ multiplex PCR, and TCRdb's table has in-frame clones only and misses some. Altogether hundreds of thousands of clones are present, around 89% being singletons, with the ten largest covering less than 1.2%. This CDR3 has 14 amino acids. The V gene's germline CDR1 is MDHEN and CDR2 SYDVKM. V was clipped by 7 bases and J by 4 bases, with 16 bases between them. Participants were aged about 18 to 100 years from 20 to 30 US areas. This receptor was taken from a man between 18 and 35 years old who had recovered from COVID-19. The chain has TRBV28 and TRBJ1-2; the D gene is possibly TRBD1 (6 bases). The sequenced material came from PBMCs or T cells enriched from blood (not recorded which). The DNA for the CDR3 is TGTGCCAGCACCGAATTGGGGGCGGGCTATGGCTACACCTTC. The encoded protein is CASTELGAGYGYTF.